The rows below give T cell receptor beta chains drawn from one sample of a study of Ad26.COV2.S vaccination and SARS-CoV-2 variants. The method was immunoSEQ multiplex PCR; TCRdb's version includes in-frame clones alone and lacks a portion of them. This sample carries 250,000 to 300,000 clones, about 90% of them seen once, and the ten largest clones take approximately 3.4%. Sample: peripheral blood, taken in a trial of Ad26.COV2.S vaccine versus placebo. These TCRs come from a person between 18 and 60 years old who received the Ad26.COV2.S COVID-19 vaccine or a placebo. CDR3s include the opening cysteine and the closing phenylalanine or tryptophan. D genes are given only for firm matches. The size of a clone is reported for some rows only, either as once, few or many, or as a class for expanded clones.

clone size	V gene	D gene	J gene	CDR3 DNA	CDR3 protein
-	TRBV7-9	-	TRBJ1-1	TGTGCCAGCAGCTTTTCCCAGGGGCGCGGGGCTTTCTTT	CASSFSQGRGAFF
-	TRBV12-5	-	TRBJ1-5	TGTGCTAGTGCGGGAGGGTTTAGCAATCAGCCCCAGCATTTT	CASAGGFSNQPQHF
-	TRBV4-1	-	TRBJ1-6	TGCGCCAGCAGCCAAAGGGGGGGGAATGATTCACCCCTCCACTTT	CASSQRGGNDSPLHF
-	TRBV6-5	TRBD1	TRBJ1-6	TGTGCCAGCAGCACCGGGACAGGAAATTCACCCCTCCACTTT	CASSTGTGNSPLHF
-	TRBV2	TRBD1	TRBJ1-1	TGTGCCAGCAGGCCCAGGGGGGGAACTGAAGCTTTCTTT	CASRPRGGTEAFF
-	TRBV3-1/TRBV3-2	-	TRBJ1-2	TGTGCCAGCAGCCGCGGTTGGCAGGAAAACTATGGCTACACCTTC	CASSRGWQENYGYTF
-	TRBV5-4	TRBD2	TRBJ2-7	TGTGCCAGCAGCGCCTCTAGCGGGGGACCCTACGAGCAGTACTTC	CASSASSGGPYEQYF
-	TRBV6-4	TRBD2	TRBJ2-2	TGTGCCAGCAGTGCCGGACTAGGAGGGGAGCTGTTTTTT	CASSAGLGGELFF
-	TRBV7-8	TRBD1	TRBJ2-5	TGTGCCAGCAGCTTCCCGGACAGGAATAAAGAGACCCAGTACTTC	CASSFPDRNKETQYF
-	TRBV6-1	-	TRBJ2-1	TGTGCCAGCAGTGAAGAGTACAATGAGCAGTTCTTC	CASSEEYNEQFF
once	TRBV6-4	TRBD2	TRBJ2-3	TGTGCCAGCAGCCCAGCGGGAGGGCCAGATACGCAGTATTTT	CASSPAGGPDTQYF
-	TRBV11-2	-	TRBJ1-3	TGTGCCAGCAGCTTAGGTGCGGCGAACACCATATATTTT	CASSLGAANTIYF
-	TRBV9	TRBD1	TRBJ2-7	TGTGCCAGCAGCATCAACCCAGGGGGCAACATGGGCGAGCAGTACTTC	CASSINPGGNMGEQYF
few	TRBV18	TRBD1	TRBJ1-1	TGTGCCAGCTCACCTGGGACAGGGGCGAACACTGAAGCTTTCTTT	CASSPGTGANTEAFF
-	TRBV7-9	-	TRBJ1-1	TGTGCCAGCAGCCCTGAACAGGGCGACACTGAAGCTTTCTTT	CASSPEQGDTEAFF
-	TRBV29-1	TRBD1	TRBJ2-6	TGCAGCGCACTCGGGACAGGTCTCTCTGGGGCCAACGTCCTGACTTTC	CSALGTGLSGANVLTF
-	TRBV7-9	-	TRBJ1-2	TGTGCCAGCACCATGAGGGACGTTGGCTACACCTTC	CASTMRDVGYTF
-	TRBV6-5	-	TRBJ2-1	TGTGCCAGCAGTCCCGACAGGCCCAATGAGCAGTTCTTC	CASSPDRPNEQFF
-	TRBV19	-	TRBJ1-1	TGTGCCAGTAGTCCCAGACCGACAGGACTGAACACTGAAGCTTTCTTT	CASSPRPTGLNTEAFF
-	TRBV4-2	-	TRBJ2-6	TGTGCCAGCAGCCAAGTTGACTCTGGGGCCAACGTCCTGACTTTC	CASSQVDSGANVLTF
-	TRBV29-1	TRBD1	TRBJ2-7	TGCAGCGTTGAAGGACCGGGACAGGGCTACGAGCAGTACTTC	CSVEGPGQGYEQYF
-	TRBV10-3	TRBD1	TRBJ1-1	TGTGCCATCAGCGAAATCGGACAGGGGAACACTGAAGCTTTCTTT	CAISEIGQGNTEAFF
-	TRBV6-5	-	TRBJ2-3	TGTGCCAGCAGCCTGGGGGGGGGCTCAGATACGCAGTATTTT	CASSLGGGSDTQYF
-	TRBV5-1	-	TRBJ1-2	TGCGCCAGCAGCCTCCAGGGAGGCTATGGCTACACCTTC	CASSLQGGYGYTF
-	TRBV4-1	-	TRBJ2-7	TGCGCCAGCAGCCAATTCCCCGAGGGGTCTCTGTACGAGCAGTACTTC	CASSQFPEGSLYEQYF
-	TRBV29-1	TRBD2	TRBJ2-1	TGCAGCGTTGATGGGACTAGCGGGAACACCTACAATGAGCAGTTCTTC	CSVDGTSGNTYNEQFF
-	TRBV11-2	-	TRBJ1-1	TGTGCCAGCAGCCCCTCGAGGACACCGAACACTGAAGCTTTCTTT	CASSPSRTPNTEAFF
few	TRBV4-2	-	TRBJ1-4	TGTGCCAGCAGCCGGAAAGAGGTGTGGGCGCAGGGTGAAAAACTGTTTTTT	CASSRKEVWAQGEKLFF